This T cell receptor (beta chain) was captured by sequencing in a study of metastatic and nonmetastatic thyroid tumors. For the study at large: Patients with malignant and benign thyroid disease provided blood and tumor or nodule tissue, whose repertoires were compared.

All patients were treatment-naive before thyroid surgery. TCRdb re-called the PCR reads via MiXCR. The table has over 55,000 clones, 25% to 35% seen once. Germline CDR1 and CDR2: MDHEN and SYDVKM. V lost 3 bases, J lost 4 bases, and 6 bases stayed unmatched. The CDR3 has 16 amino acids. This receptor was identified in a female donor with papillary thyroid cancer or a benign thyroid nodule (not recorded which). Some clones in this sample may be carry-over from other donors' samples. The material sequenced was blood. This chain uses TRBV28 with TRBJ2-2; TRBD2 matches 9 bases. The CDR3 reads CASSFQREDPTGELFF. The DNA of the CDR3 is TGTGCCAGCAGTTTTCAGCGGGAGGACCCCACCGGGGAGCTGTTTTTT. The entire variable domain, with the rest obtained from reference TRBV28 and TRBJ2-2, is as follows: DVKVTQSSRYLVKRTGEKVFLECVQDMDHENMFWYRQDPGLGLRLIYFSYDVKMKEKGDIPEGYSVSREKKERFSLILESASTNQTSMYLCASSFQREDPTGELFFGEGSRLTVL.